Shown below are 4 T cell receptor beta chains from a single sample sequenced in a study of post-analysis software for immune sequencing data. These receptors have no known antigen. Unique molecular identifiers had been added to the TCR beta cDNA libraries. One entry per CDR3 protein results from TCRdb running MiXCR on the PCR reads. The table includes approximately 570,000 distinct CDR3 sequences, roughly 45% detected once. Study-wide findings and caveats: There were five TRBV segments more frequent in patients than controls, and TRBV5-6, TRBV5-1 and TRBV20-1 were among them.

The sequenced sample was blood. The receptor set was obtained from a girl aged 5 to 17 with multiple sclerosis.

DNA for the CDR3: TGCAGCGTTGACGGTAGGGGGACCGGACTCAACTATGGCTACACCTTC. It yields the protein CSVDGRGTGLNYGYTF. This rearrangement joins TRBV29-1 to TRBJ1-2, with D maybe TRBD1 (6 bases). The germline gives CDR1 SQVTM, CDR2 ANQGSEA. Trimming removed 3 bases from V and 2 bases from J, with 19 bases in between. The CDR3 sequence is 16 residues long.

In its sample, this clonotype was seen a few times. CDR3 DNA: TGTGCCATCAGACAGGGAAATTCACCCCTCCACTTT. It yields the protein CAIRQGNSPLHF. The chain recombines TRBV10-3 with TRBJ1-6; TRBD1 might be the D (6 bases). Between the trimmed V and J ends, which lost 6 bases and 7 bases, there was a span of 7 bases. CDR1 is ENHRY and CDR2 is SYGVKD in the germline V gene. This CDR3 has 12 amino acids.

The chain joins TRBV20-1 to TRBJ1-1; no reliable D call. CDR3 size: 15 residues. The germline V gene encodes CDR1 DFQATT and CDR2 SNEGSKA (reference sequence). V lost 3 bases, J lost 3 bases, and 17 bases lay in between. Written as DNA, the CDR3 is TGCAGTGCTAGCGTGTTGGGGAACTTGGACACTGAAGCTTTCTTT. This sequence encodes CSASVLGNLDTEAFF.

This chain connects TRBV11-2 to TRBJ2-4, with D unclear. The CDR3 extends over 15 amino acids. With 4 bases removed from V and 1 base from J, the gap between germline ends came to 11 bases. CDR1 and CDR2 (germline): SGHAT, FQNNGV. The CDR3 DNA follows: TGTGCCAGCAGCTCCCGCGCTCTTGCCAAAAACATTCAGTACTTC. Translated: CASSSRALAKNIQYF.